The subject of this entry is one T cell receptor (beta chain). This entry comes from a study of blood T cell repertoires in COVID-19. Clones were read by immunoSEQ multiplex PCR, and TCRdb kept only the in-frame ones, dropping some. Among some 300,000 clones, nearly 90% were seen once, and the ten largest hold around 0.93%. This CDR3 has 15 residues. V lost 2 bases to trimming and J lost 5 bases, with 17 bases between them. The germline CDR1 and CDR2 sequences are SGHRS and YFSETQ. This TCR came from a middle-aged woman with COVID-19, enrolled during active disease. The chain has TRBV5-1 and TRBJ2-7; tentatively, D is TRBD1 (5 bases). The sequencing input was peripheral blood. The CDR3 sequence: CASSFNSGNLDEQYF. As DNA, the CDR3 is TGCGCCAGCAGCTTTAATTCAGGGAATCTCGACGAGCAGTACTTC.